Listed below are T cell receptor beta chains from one sample, sequenced in a study of T cells in Graves' hyperthyroidism and ophthalmopathy. Using its own MiXCR run on the multiplex PCR reads, TCRdb lists one record per CDR3 protein. The repertoire includes under 400,000 distinct CDR3 sequences, about 14% of them detected once, and roughly 9.6% sits in the top ten. The sample consisted of blood. Source of these receptors: a woman in her sixties or seventies with Graves' hyperthyroidism. The CDR3 runs from the conserved cysteine through the conserved F or W. D genes are given only for firm matches. The size of a clone is reported for some rows only, either as once, few or many, or as a class for expanded clones.

v_gene: TRBV11-2; j_gene: TRBJ2-1; abundance: few; d_gene: TRBD2; CDR3nt: TGTGCCAGCAGCTTAGAAGCGGGAGGGCCCCAAGAGCAGTTCTTC; CDR3aa: CASSLEAGGPQEQFF
v_gene: TRBV2; j_gene: TRBJ2-5; abundance: many; d_gene: .; CDR3nt: TGTGCCAGCAGAGCTGCGGTGTGGACGACCACCTTGGAGACCCAGTACTTC; CDR3aa: CASRAAVWTTTLETQYF
v_gene: TRBV12-3/TRBV12-4; j_gene: TRBJ2-3; abundance: .; d_gene: TRBD2; CDR3nt: TGTGCCAGCAGCCCACGCGGGGCGGGAGGGCTCACAGATACGCAGTATTTT; CDR3aa: CASSPRGAGGLTDTQYF
v_gene: TRBV6-1; j_gene: TRBJ2-1; abundance: many; d_gene: TRBD1; CDR3nt: TGTGCCAGCAGTGTGACAGGGTGGGCGGGCGGAGATGAGCAGTTCTTC; CDR3aa: CASSVTGWAGGDEQFF
v_gene: TRBV20-1; j_gene: TRBJ2-3; abundance: few; d_gene: .; CDR3nt: TGCAGTGCTAGAGATGTAGATACGCAGTATTTT; CDR3aa: CSARDVDTQYF
v_gene: TRBV3-1; j_gene: TRBJ2-7; abundance: many; d_gene: .; CDR3nt: TGTGCCAGCAGCCAAGCCTCCGAGCAGTACTTC; CDR3aa: CASSQASEQYF
v_gene: TRBV3-1; j_gene: TRBJ2-3; abundance: .; d_gene: .; CDR3nt: TGTGCCAGCAGCCAATGGGGGAGTCTCATCACAGATACGCAGTATTTT; CDR3aa: CASSQWGSLITDTQYF
v_gene: TRBV9; j_gene: TRBJ2-3; abundance: .; d_gene: .; CDR3nt: TGTGCCAGCAGCCCAAAGCCGTCTGGGGGGCCAGATACGCAGTATTTT; CDR3aa: CASSPKPSGGPDTQYF
v_gene: TRBV2; j_gene: TRBJ2-2; abundance: many; d_gene: .; CDR3nt: TGTGCCAGCAGTGAGACAGTCACCGGGGAGCTGTTTTTT; CDR3aa: CASSETVTGELFF
v_gene: TRBV5-1; j_gene: TRBJ2-2; abundance: many; d_gene: .; CDR3nt: TGCGCCAGCAGCCCCCCGACGATGTCCACCGGGGAGCTGTTTTTT; CDR3aa: CASSPPTMSTGELFF
v_gene: TRBV12-3/TRBV12-4; j_gene: TRBJ2-1; abundance: many; d_gene: TRBD2; CDR3nt: TGTGCCAGCAGGCTACTAGCGGGAGGTGGGGAGCAGTTCTTC; CDR3aa: CASRLLAGGGEQFF
v_gene: TRBV2; j_gene: TRBJ1-1; abundance: many; d_gene: TRBD1; CDR3nt: TGTGCCACCGTGACAGGGATGAACACTGAAGCTTTCTTT; CDR3aa: CATVTGMNTEAFF
v_gene: TRBV7-9; j_gene: TRBJ1-5; abundance: few; d_gene: .; CDR3nt: TGTGCCAGCAGTTCACAATTAGCCCTACTTGCATGGGATCAGCCCCAGCATTTT; CDR3aa: CASSSQLALLAWDQPQHF
v_gene: TRBV5-1; j_gene: TRBJ2-1; abundance: .; d_gene: TRBD2; CDR3nt: TGCGCCAGCAGCGGATTTAGGGAGGGACTACTTTTCTCCTACAATGAGCAGTTCTTC; CDR3aa: CASSGFREGLLFSYNEQFF
v_gene: TRBV19; j_gene: TRBJ1-2; abundance: once; d_gene: TRBD1; CDR3nt: TGTGCCAGTAGTATTGTGAGTCGCCAGGGGGCCTATGGCTACACCTTC; CDR3aa: CASSIVSRQGAYGYTF
v_gene: TRBV10-3; j_gene: TRBJ2-7; abundance: many; d_gene: TRBD2; CDR3nt: TGTGCCATCAGAGCTTCGCGGGGGGCCTACGAGCAGTACTTC; CDR3aa: CAIRASRGAYEQYF
v_gene: TRBV6-1; j_gene: TRBJ2-7; abundance: few; d_gene: .; CDR3nt: TGTGCCAGCATCAGGGAACTCTACGAGCAGTACTTC; CDR3aa: CASIRELYEQYF
v_gene: TRBV3-1; j_gene: TRBJ1-2; abundance: many; d_gene: .; CDR3nt: TGTGCCAGCAGCCAACAGTCTGGGGGCCTTTATGGCTACACCTTC; CDR3aa: CASSQQSGGLYGYTF
v_gene: TRBV11-2; j_gene: TRBJ2-7; abundance: many; d_gene: TRBD2; CDR3nt: TGTGCCAGCAGCCCGACTAGCGGGAGCTACGAGCAGTACTTC; CDR3aa: CASSPTSGSYEQYF
v_gene: TRBV5-4; j_gene: TRBJ2-6; abundance: few; d_gene: TRBD1; CDR3nt: TGTGCCAGCAGCTTGGGTGGGACAGGGCCCCCCTCTGGGGCCAACGTCCTGACTTTC; CDR3aa: CASSLGGTGPPSGANVLTF
v_gene: TRBV11-3; j_gene: TRBJ2-5; abundance: many; d_gene: TRBD1; CDR3nt: TGTGCCAGCGAGGACAGGGGCGAGACCCAGTACTTC; CDR3aa: CASEDRGETQYF
v_gene: TRBV3-1; j_gene: TRBJ2-6; abundance: .; d_gene: TRBD2; CDR3nt: TGTGCCAGCAGCTCCGTTGGTCGCGGGGGGAGCTCTGGGGCCAACGTCCTGACTTTC; CDR3aa: CASSSVGRGGSSGANVLTF
v_gene: TRBV11-2; j_gene: TRBJ2-1; abundance: many; d_gene: TRBD2; CDR3nt: TGTGCCAGCAGCGACGTAGCGGGAGAGGTCTACAATGAGCAGTTCTTC; CDR3aa: CASSDVAGEVYNEQFF
v_gene: TRBV7-9; j_gene: TRBJ2-1; abundance: .; d_gene: .; CDR3nt: TGTGCCAGCAGCTTGGTACGGCCGATAGGGGCCAATGAGCAGTTCTTC; CDR3aa: CASSLVRPIGANEQFF
v_gene: TRBV18; j_gene: TRBJ2-5; abundance: many; d_gene: TRBD2; CDR3nt: TGTGCCAGCTCACCCAGCGGGGACCAAGAGACCCAGTACTTC; CDR3aa: CASSPSGDQETQYF
v_gene: TRBV12-3/TRBV12-4; j_gene: TRBJ2-5; abundance: many; d_gene: TRBD2; CDR3nt: TGTGCCAGCAGTTTAGCGGGGGGTGGCAGGGAGGGGGAGACCCAGTACTTC; CDR3aa: CASSLAGGGREGETQYF
v_gene: TRBV25-1; j_gene: TRBJ2-1; abundance: few; d_gene: TRBD2; CDR3nt: TGTGCCAGCAGTCAGCCGGGACTAGCGGATTACAATGAGCAGTTCTTC; CDR3aa: CASSQPGLADYNEQFF
v_gene: TRBV4-1; j_gene: TRBJ2-3; abundance: .; d_gene: TRBD2; CDR3nt: TGCGCCAGCAGCCAAGTACTCAGGCGGGGGGCAACAGATACGCAGTATTTT; CDR3aa: CASSQVLRRGATDTQYF